These 19 T cell receptor beta chains were all obtained from the same sample, sequenced in a study of human T cells and chemical hapten exposure. Each CDR3 protein is one row after TCRdb ran MiXCR on the RACE reads. The data contain 130,000 or so distinct CDR3 sequences, approximately 9.5% of them singletons. Specified time point: healthy volunteer bleed at 2 weeks. The authors extracted total RNA from unfractionated whole blood. What was sequenced was whole blood. Source of these receptors: a male donor in good health. Some clones in this sample may be carry-over from other donors' samples.

The chain couples TRBV2 to TRBJ2-2; D remains ambiguous. Germline assignment: CDR1 SNHLY and CDR2 FYNNEI. The CDR3 totals 12 residues. Trimming removed 4 bases from V and 7 bases from J, with 7 bases in between. CDR3 nucleotide sequence: TGTGCCAGCAGTGTAGCTCTCGGGGAGCTGTTTTTT. This gives the protein CASSVALGELFF.

The sample holds many counts of this clonotype. The gene calls are TRBV7-2 and TRBJ2-7, with D possibly TRBD1 on 6 matching bases. V was shortened by 5 bases and J by 4 bases, with 12 bases between the two germline ends. CDR3 size: 13 residues. Germline assignment: CDR1 SGHTA and CDR2 FQGNSA. As DNA, the CDR3 is TGTGCCAGCAGCCAGGGGACGGGTTACGAGCAGTACTTC. This encodes CASSQGTGYEQYF.

The table lists this clonotype with a few counts. This chain uses TRBV30 with TRBJ1-1; D gene unclear. Germline V gene sequence: CDR1 GTSNPN, CDR2 SVGIG (reference sequence). There are 14 residues in the CDR3. V was clipped by 2 bases and J by 0 bases, with 10 bases between them. CDR3 amino acids: CAWSPSAMNTEAFF. CDR3 bases: TGTGCCTGGAGTCCCTCTGCCATGAACACTGAAGCTTTCTTT.

This clonotype was observed many times. The rearrangement links TRBV27 to TRBJ1-5; 10 bases match TRBD1. In germline, CDR1 is MNHEY, CDR2 SMNVEV (reference sequence). The CDR3 sequence is 14 residues long. V lost 6 bases to trimming and J lost 5 bases; unmatched junction nucleotides: 4. CDR3 bases: TGTGCCAGCAGGACAGGGGGCGGTTATCAGCCCCAGCATTTT. This sequence encodes CASRTGGGYQPQHF.

This clonotype has a handful of counts. V usage is TRBV20-1 and J usage is TRBJ2-5; 10 bases map to TRBD2. V shed 5 bases, J shed 3 bases, and the junction held 3 bases outside the gene matches. The CDR3 is 13 residues long. Germline CDR1 reads DFQATT; CDR2 reads SNEGSKA (reference sequence). The CDR3 DNA is TGCAGTGCTGGGGGACTAGCGAAAGAGACCCAGTACTTC. It translates to CSAGGLAKETQYF.

The rearrangement links TRBV28 to TRBJ2-7; a weak D match, TRBD2 (6 bases). The CDR3 has 15 residues. V was shortened by 2 bases and J by 3 bases, with 14 bases between the two germline ends. The germline gives CDR1 MDHEN, CDR2 SYDVKM. In DNA, the CDR3 is TGTGCCAGCAGTTTAGGAGGGTCTAAGATCTACGAGCAGTACTTC. Its protein product is CASSLGGSKIYEQYF.

Many counts were recorded for this clonotype. The chain uses TRBV12-3 or TRBV12-4 and TRBJ2-3; 13 bases agree with TRBD2. This CDR3 region has 18 residues. V dropped 3 bases and J dropped 1; count of bases not matched to a gene: 7. This CDR3 is CASSFNGLAGAGTDTQYF. The CDR3 nucleotides read TGTGCCAGCAGTTTTAACGGACTAGCGGGGGCCGGCACAGATACGCAGTATTTT.

This chain links TRBV7-9 with TRBJ1-2; the D is unclear. This CDR3 has 12 amino acids. Between the trimmed V and J ends, which lost 5 bases and 2 bases, there was a span of 6 bases. Germline V gives CDR1 SEHNR, CDR2 FQNEAQ (reference sequence). The CDR3 reads CASSDGNYGYTF. CDR3 coding DNA: TGTGCCAGCAGCGACGGCAACTATGGCTACACCTTC.

The chain recombines TRBV12-3 or TRBV12-4 with TRBJ1-4; 9 bases agree with TRBD1. This CDR3 spans 16 amino acids. V dropped 6 bases and J dropped 8; count of bases not matched to a gene: 13. CDR3 in amino acids: CASSHSLQGAGEKLFF. The CDR3 DNA reads TGTGCCAGCAGCCACTCTTTACAGGGGGCCGGGGAAAAACTGTTTTTT.

This clonotype has ten or more counts. The chain employs TRBV5-1 and TRBJ1-1, with D hard to call. The germline V gene has CDR1 SGHRS and CDR2 YFSETQ. The CDR3 has 13 residues. Trimming removed 0 bases from V and 7 bases from J, with 10 bases in between. CDR3 in DNA: TGCGCCAGCAGCTTGGGGCCGCCGGGTGAAGCTTTCTTT. This codes for CASSLGPPGEAFF.

In its sample, this clonotype was seen a few times. The chain combines TRBV27 with TRBJ2-1; a possible D gene is TRBD2 (6 bases). The CDR3 covers 14 residues. Germline V gives CDR1 MNHEY, CDR2 SMNVEV (reference sequence). The V end lost 5 bases, the J end lost 6 bases, and 14 bases lay between the germline ends. The CDR3 spells CASSPRLDANEQFF. The DNA of the CDR3 is TGTGCCAGCAGTCCGCGACTAGACGCCAATGAGCAGTTCTTC.

This rearrangement joins TRBV18 to TRBJ1-2; D possibly corresponds to TRBD1 (5 bases). In germline, CDR1 is KGHSH, CDR2 LQKENI. The V gene lost 6 bases and the J gene lost 4 bases, with 12 bases spanning the gap. There are 13 residues in the CDR3. CDR3 sequence reads: CASSQDRSYGYTF. The CDR3 DNA is TGTGCCAGCTCCCAAGACAGAAGCTATGGCTACACCTTC.

This clonotype was observed a few times. V gene TRBV7-9 combines with J gene TRBJ1-5; tentative D call: TRBD1 (6 bases). The germline V gene has CDR1 SEHNR and CDR2 FQNEAQ (reference sequence). The CDR3 consists of 15 residues. Trimming stripped 2 bases from V and 4 bases from J, with 12 bases between. The CDR3 here is CASSLTGQINQPQHF. CDR3 sequence (DNA): TGTGCCAGCAGCTTAACAGGACAGATTAATCAGCCCCAGCATTTT.

The chain has TRBV7-9 and TRBJ2-7; TRBD2 matches 11 bases. CDR1 and CDR2 from the germline V gene are SEHNR and FQNEAQ (reference sequence). The CDR3 is 14 residues long. Trimming took 6 bases from V and 3 from J; bases not matched to a gene: 4. For the CDR3, the DNA is TGTGCCAGCAGTGCCCTAGCGGGGGGCTACGAGCAGTACTTC. Its translation: CASSALAGGYEQYF.

The CDR3 is CASSMGGPSDLRRSYGYTF. In DNA, the CDR3 is TGTGCCAGTAGTATGGGCGGCCCTTCCGATTTACGGCGAAGCTATGGCTACACCTTC. V gene TRBV19 combines with J gene TRBJ1-2; D gene unclear. This CDR3 contains 19 residues. The germline V and J ends were trimmed by 3 bases and 4 bases, with 27 bases remaining between them. CDR1 is LNHDA, CDR2 SQIVND, per germline (reference sequence).

This chain joins TRBV6-2 or TRBV6-3 and TRBJ2-4; 7 bases are shared with TRBD1. The CDR3 runs 17 residues. Germline CDR1 and CDR2: MNHEY and SVGEGT. The V and J ends lost 2 bases and 3 bases, in that order; junction bases with no gene match: 10. The CDR3 DNA reads TGTGCCAGCAGTTACCCTACAGGGGTGGACGACAAAAACATTCAGTACTTC. This sequence encodes CASSYPTGVDDKNIQYF.

A few counts support this clonotype. The genes are TRBV19 and TRBJ2-1; D is unclear. Trimming removed 0 bases from V and 2 bases from J, with 8 bases in between. The CDR3 has 15 residues. Germline CDR1 LNHDA, CDR2 SQIVND (reference sequence). The CDR3, as DNA: TGTGCCAGTAGTATAGAGCTCCGGCCCTACAATGAGCAGTTCTTC. Protein sequence: CASSIELRPYNEQFF.

This clonotype turned up a few times. The chain recombines TRBV6-5 with TRBJ2-2, with a possible D match to TRBD1 (6 bases). CDR1 and CDR2 from the germline V gene are MNHEY and SVGAGI. The CDR3 totals 16 residues. With 2 bases removed from V and 0 bases from J, the gap between germline ends came to 10 bases. The CDR3 DNA reads as TGTGCCAGCAGTTACGGCTGGACAGCGAACACCGGGGAGCTGTTTTTT. It encodes CASSYGWTANTGELFF.

This clonotype was detected ten times or more. This chain connects TRBV12-3 or TRBV12-4 to TRBJ2-1, with D possibly matching TRBD2 (5 bases). This CDR3 is built from 15 residues. Trimming took off 5 bases at V and 7 bases at J, with 18 bases between the two ends. The CDR3 coding sequence is TGTGCCAGCAGTCCAAGTAGCGAAAAAAAAAATGAGCAGTTCTTC. This gives the protein CASSPSSEKKNEQFF.